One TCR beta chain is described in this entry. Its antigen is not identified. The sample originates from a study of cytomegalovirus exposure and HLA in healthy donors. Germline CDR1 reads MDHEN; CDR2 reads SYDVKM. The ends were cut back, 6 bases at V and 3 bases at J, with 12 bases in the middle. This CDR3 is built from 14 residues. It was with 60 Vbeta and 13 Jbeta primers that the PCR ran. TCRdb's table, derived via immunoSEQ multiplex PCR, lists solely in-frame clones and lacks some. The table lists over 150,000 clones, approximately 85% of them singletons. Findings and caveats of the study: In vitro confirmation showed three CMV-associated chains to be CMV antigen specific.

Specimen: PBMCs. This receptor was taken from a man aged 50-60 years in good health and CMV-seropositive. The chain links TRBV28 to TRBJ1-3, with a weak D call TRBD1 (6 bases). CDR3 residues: CASSQGTSGNTIYF. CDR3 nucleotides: TGTGCCAGCAGCCAGGGGACAAGTGGAAACACCATATATTTT.